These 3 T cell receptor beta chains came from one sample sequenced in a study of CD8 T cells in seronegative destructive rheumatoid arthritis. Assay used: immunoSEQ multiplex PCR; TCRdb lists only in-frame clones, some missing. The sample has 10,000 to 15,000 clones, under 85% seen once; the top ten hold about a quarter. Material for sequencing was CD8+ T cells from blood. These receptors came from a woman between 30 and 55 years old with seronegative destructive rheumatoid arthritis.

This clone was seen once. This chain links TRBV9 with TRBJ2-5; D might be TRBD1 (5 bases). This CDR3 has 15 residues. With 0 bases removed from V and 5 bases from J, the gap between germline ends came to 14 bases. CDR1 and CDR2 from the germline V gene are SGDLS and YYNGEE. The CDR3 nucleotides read TGTGCCAGCAGCGTAGGGGCAGGGTGGTGGGAGACCCAGTACTTC. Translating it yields CASSVGAGWWETQYF.

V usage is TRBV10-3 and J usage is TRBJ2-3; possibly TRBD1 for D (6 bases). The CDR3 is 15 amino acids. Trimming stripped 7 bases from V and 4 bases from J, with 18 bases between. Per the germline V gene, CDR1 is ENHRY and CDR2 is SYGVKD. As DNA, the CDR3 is TGTGCCATCACCGACAGGAATTCTTTCGCAGATACGCAGTATTTT. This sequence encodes CAITDRNSFADTQYF.

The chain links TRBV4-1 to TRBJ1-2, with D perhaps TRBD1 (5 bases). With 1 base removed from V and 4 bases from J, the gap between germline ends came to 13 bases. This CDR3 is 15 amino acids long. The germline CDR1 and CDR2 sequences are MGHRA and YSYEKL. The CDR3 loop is CASSQVGGDSYGYTF. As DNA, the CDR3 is TGCGCCAGCAGCCAAGTTGGAGGGGATTCCTATGGCTACACCTTC.